This passage covers 18 T cell receptor beta chains from one sample sequenced in a study of blood T cells in healthy people across ages. It was with a sample-barcoded 5' primer and a J-beta primer mix that a second PCR of roughly 6 to 11 cycles was run. TCRdb passed the 5' RACE reads through MiXCR, listing each CDR3 protein once. The profile shows fewer than 1,000,000 distinct CDR3 sequences, around 45% of them singletons. Sequenced input: blood. These receptors came from a man aged 80 or over in good health.

The chain couples TRBV6-1 to TRBJ2-7; 9 bases are shared with TRBD1. J lost 6 bases, V lost 6 bases, and 9 bases had no gene match. CDR3 length: 14 amino acids. Germline V gives CDR1 MNHNS, CDR2 SASEGT. CDR3 in DNA: TGTGCCAGCAGGGACGGACAGGGGAGGTGCGAGCAGTACTTC. It encodes CASRDGQGRCEQYF.

This sequence joins TRBV4-1 and TRBJ2-1; D unclear. Germline lookup yields CDR1 MGHRA and CDR2 YSYEKL. V lost 0 bases, J lost 7 bases, and 7 bases lay in between. CDR3 length equals 13 residues. As DNA, the CDR3 is TGCGCCAGCAGCCAAGATGAGAGGAATGAGCAGTTCTTC. Amino acids: CASSQDERNEQFF.

V gene TRBV20-1 combines with J gene TRBJ2-7; either TRBD1 or TRBD2 may fit D (5 bases each). The V gene lost 5 bases and the J gene lost 5 bases, with 10 bases spanning the gap. The germline CDR1 and CDR2 sequences are DFQATT and SNEGSKA (reference sequence). The CDR3 has 11 amino acids. The CDR3 spells CSAPWGNEQYF. CDR3 nucleotide sequence: TGCAGTGCTCCCTGGGGGAACGAGCAGTACTTC.

This chain links TRBV11-1 with TRBJ2-6; no reliable D call. Trimming pared 6 bases from V and 2 bases from J, leaving 8 bases between. Germline V CDR1 and CDR2: SGHAT, FQDESV (reference sequence). This CDR3 comprises 14 residues. The CDR3 nucleotides are TGTGCCAGCAGTCAAAGGACTGGGGCCAACGTCCTGACTTTC. Its translation is CASSQRTGANVLTF. Based on the CDR3 plus reference TRBV11-1 and TRBJ2-6, the full variable domain is EAEVAQSPRYKITEKSQAVAFWCDPISGHATLYWYRQILGQGPELLVQFQDESVVDDSQLPKDRFSAERLKGVDSTLKIQPAELGDSAMYLCASSQRTGANVLTFGAGSRLTVL.

The V gene is TRBV6-6, the J gene TRBJ1-2, with D unresolved. This CDR3 is 14 amino acids long. The germline V and J ends were trimmed by 5 bases and 2 bases, with 12 bases remaining between them. The germline gives CDR1 MNHNY, CDR2 SVGAGI (reference sequence). CDR3 in amino acids: CASSDATDNYGYTF. CDR3 nucleotides: TGTGCCAGCAGTGACGCGACGGACAACTATGGCTACACCTTC.

The V and J genes are TRBV29-1 and TRBJ2-1, with D possibly called TRBD1 or TRBD2 (5 bases each). V was cut by 7 bases and J by 7 bases, with 20 bases left in between. CDR3 length equals 14 residues. Germline CDR1 and CDR2: SQVTM and ANQGSEA. CDR3 in DNA: TGCAGCGGGAACCGGGACCTCGGAGGAAATGAGCAGTTCTTC. Its translation: CSGNRDLGGNEQFF.

The chain is built from TRBV20-1 and TRBJ1-2; no reliable D call. The V end lost 6 bases, the J end lost 5 bases, and 16 bases lay between the germline ends. The CDR3 consists of 13 residues. CDR1 is DFQATT and CDR2 is SNEGSKA in the germline V gene (reference sequence). The CDR3 DNA sequence: TGCAGTGCGCCGTGGCAGGAGGGATATGGCTACACCTTC. It encodes CSAPWQEGYGYTF.

As concerns this clonotype: A much larger clone is a single base away; this may be a read error. This chain connects TRBV29-1 to TRBJ2-7; 15 bases align to TRBD2. The last part of the DNA fits TRBJ2-5 better; the J call may be wrong. There are 14 residues in the CDR3. Per the germline V gene, CDR1 is SQVTM and CDR2 is ANQGSEA. For the CDR3, the DNA is TGCGGCGTCGGACTAGCGGGAGGGACGCAGACCCAGTACTTC. It specifies CGVGLAGGTQTQYF.

This clonotype was counted a few times. The genes are TRBV4-2 and TRBJ1-5; D ambiguous. Germline CDR1 is LGHNA and CDR2 is YNFKEQ. This CDR3 has 15 amino acids. Trimming removed 0 bases at V and 3 bases at J, with 9 bases between. The CDR3 sequence is CASSQDTQLNQPQHF. In DNA form, the CDR3 reads TGTGCCAGCAGCCAAGATACACAGCTCAATCAGCCCCAGCATTTT.

There are a few counts of this clonotype. The rearrangement joins TRBV30 to TRBJ2-3; perhaps TRBD2 as D (6 bases). This CDR3 comprises 15 residues. V lost 2 bases and J lost 1, with 13 bases in between. Germline V gene lookup returns CDR1 GTSNPN and CDR2 SVGIG (reference sequence). The DNA of the CDR3 is TGTGCCTGGAGTCAATTTGGCGGGGGCACAGATACGCAGTATTTT. This translates into CAWSQFGGGTDTQYF.

This clonotype was seen a handful of times. The J gene is TRBJ2-7, the V gene TRBV5-6; D is unclear. V was trimmed by 4 bases and J by 6 bases, leaving 14 bases between them. There are 13 residues in the CDR3. Germline loops: CDR1 SGHDT, CDR2 YYEEEE. The CDR3 spells CASSRPSRSEQYF. CDR3 DNA: TGTGCCAGCAGCCGACCCTCGAGGAGCGAGCAGTACTTC.

This rearrangement joins TRBV2 to TRBJ1-2, with no clear D. The V gene lost 2 bases and the J gene lost 0 bases, with 10 bases spanning the gap. The CDR3 sequence is 15 residues long. Germline CDR1 and CDR2: SNHLY and FYNNEI. The CDR3 DNA sequence: TGTGCCAGCAGTGAACTGGCCTCCCCTAACTATGGCTACACCTTC. Translation: CASSELASPNYGYTF.

V is TRBV2 and J is TRBJ2-1; D uncertain. V was pared by 3 bases and J by 8 bases, with 5 bases between. This CDR3 has 11 amino acids. The germline CDR1 and CDR2 sequences are SNHLY and FYNNEI. The CDR3 sequence is CASSDYDEQFF. DNA for the CDR3: TGTGCCAGCAGTGATTATGATGAGCAGTTCTTC.

The chain recombines TRBV6-2 or TRBV6-3 with TRBJ2-6; tentative D call: TRBD1 (6 bases). The V and J ends lost 5 bases and 5 bases respectively, with 7 bases between them. Germline values: CDR1 MNHEY, CDR2 SVGEGT. This CDR3 contains 13 residues. The CDR3 loop is CASSDRWANVLTF. The CDR3 DNA follows: TGTGCCAGCAGTGACAGGTGGGCCAACGTCCTGACTTTC.

The rearrangement joins TRBV5-1 to TRBJ1-4, with 8 bases identical to TRBD1. Germline CDR1 and CDR2: SGHRS and YFSETQ. This CDR3 is built from 15 residues. J was trimmed by 4 bases and V by 3 bases; bases with no gene match: 5. The CDR3 DNA follows: TGCGCCAGCAGCTGGGAAGGACAGGGTAATGAAAAACTGTTTTTT. Its protein is CASSWEGQGNEKLFF.

Here the CDR3 DNA reads TGTGCCAGCAGTTTGTCTAGCGGGCCGGGTGGGGGCTATGAGCAGTTCTTC. Protein product: CASSLSSGPGGGYEQFF. The rearrangement uses TRBV12-3 or TRBV12-4 and TRBJ2-1, with 8 positions matching TRBD2. The CDR3 is 17 amino acids. The V gene end was trimmed by 3 bases and the J gene end by 8 bases; junction bases not matched to a gene: 15.

Comment on this clonotype: A single base separates this from a much larger clone, so it may be a read error. V is TRBV3-1 and J is TRBJ1-2; D gene ambiguous. Trimming cost V 4 bases and J 6 bases, with 15 bases left between them. The germline CDR1 and CDR2 sequences are LGHDT and YNNKEL (reference sequence). There are 14 residues in the CDR3. The CDR3 reads CASSRDLKVHGYTF. DNA of the CDR3: TGTGCCAGCAGCCGAGATCTAAAGGTTCATGGCTACACCTTC. Supplemented by reference TRBV3-1 and TRBJ1-2, the full variable domain reads DTAVSQTPKYLVTQMGNDKSIKCEQNLGHDTMYWYKQDSKKFLKIMFSYNNKELIINETVPNRFSPKSPDKAHLNLHINSLELGDSAVYFCASSRDLKVHGYTFGSGTRLTVV.

The V and J genes are TRBV7-3 and TRBJ2-1; tentatively, D is TRBD1 (5 bases). Germline assignment: CDR1 SGHTA and CDR2 FQGTGA. This CDR3 is built from 14 residues. V was trimmed by 2 bases and J by 10 bases, leaving 15 bases between them. The CDR3 loop reads CASSLSTGRWEQFF. The CDR3 DNA sequence: TGTGCCAGCAGCTTATCCACAGGCAGATGGGAGCAGTTCTTC.